This entry describes one T cell receptor (beta chain). What it binds is unknown. A modified ARM-PCR protocol with three rounds of nested PCR amplified TCRbeta. MiXCR, run by TCRdb on the multiplex PCR reads, gives a single entry per CDR3 protein. Found here are 55,000 to 75,000 distinct CDR3 sequences, roughly three fifths of them singletons; the top ten hold 20% to 25%. This CDR3 comprises 14 residues. Trimming took 7 bases from V and 2 from J, leaving 14 bases between them. The germline CDR1 and CDR2 sequences are SNHLY and FYNNEI. This sample is drawn from a study of tumor and adjacent non-tumor tissue in lung cancer. The template was RNA from unsorted bulk tissue. Findings of the study overall: Top 100 clones took a larger repertoire share in normal lung. Patients with more diverse tumor TCRs had worse survival. Tumor tissue had significantly higher TCR diversity than normal lung.

The sequence came from a man in his fifties with non-small cell lung cancer. Sequenced: lung tumor tissue. The gene calls are TRBV2 and TRBJ2-5, with D perhaps matching TRBD2 (5 bases). The DNA of the CDR3 is TGTGCCAGCATACTCCACGGGGTTCAAGAGACCCAGTACTTC. Translating it yields CASILHGVQETQYF.